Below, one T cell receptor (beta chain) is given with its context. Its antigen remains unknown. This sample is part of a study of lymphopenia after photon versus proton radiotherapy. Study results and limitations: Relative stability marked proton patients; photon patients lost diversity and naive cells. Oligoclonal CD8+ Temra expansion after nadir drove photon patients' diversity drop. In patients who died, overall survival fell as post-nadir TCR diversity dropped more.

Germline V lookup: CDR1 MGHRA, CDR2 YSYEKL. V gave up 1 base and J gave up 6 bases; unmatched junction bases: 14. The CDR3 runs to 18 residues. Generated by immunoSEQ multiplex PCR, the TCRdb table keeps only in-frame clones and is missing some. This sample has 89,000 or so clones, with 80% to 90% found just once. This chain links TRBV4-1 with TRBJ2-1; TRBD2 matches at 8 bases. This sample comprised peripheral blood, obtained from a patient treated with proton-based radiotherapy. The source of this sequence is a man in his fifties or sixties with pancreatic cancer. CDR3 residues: CASSQGLSGSGIVNEQFF. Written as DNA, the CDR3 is TGCGCCAGCAGCCAAGGACTAAGCGGGAGCGGGATTGTCAATGAGCAGTTCTTC.